This paragraph covers one T cell receptor beta chain sequence. Its antigen remains unidentified. No base quality values were provided; no much bigger clone lies one nucleotide off. Receptors were amplified or captured by PCR. The data were produced on an Illumina HiSeq 2500. TCR libraries were prepared with molecular barcoding, using unique molecular identifiers to normalize TCRbeta repertoire quantification. TCRdb's own reprocessing of the public reads used fastp at Q25 and MiXCR and kept productive beta chains. Rows are unified per CDR3 protein, each entry keeping the most common DNA and genes. The table for this sample lists a few hundred thousand distinct CDR3 sequences; 43% of them were counted only once. The leading ten clones occupy around 29% of the sample. This specimen comes from a study of T-cell reconstitution after alpha-beta-depleted transplantation in children (dated by TCRdb to the mid-2010s). Background on the whole study: Using TCR repertoire profiling, the study followed T-cell immune reconstitution in a quantitative way in children after TCRalphabeta/CD19-depleted allogeneic hematopoietic cell transplantation. General study outcomes and caveats: In some patients, high TCRbeta diversity at day 60 was attributed to recipient T cells and intrathymic progenitors that had survived conditioning. The apparently early recovery of alphabetaT-cell counts about two months after transplant reportedly depended on only several hundred rapidly expanded clones that came from non-depleted graft cells. Over the following months the frequencies of hyperexpanded clones went down, and after one year T-cell counts and TCRbeta diversity were mostly credited to newly produced T cells.

A distance of 11 bases separates the germline ends of V and J, which lose 2 bases and 4 bases respectively. The CDR3 starts with the cysteine, ends with the phenylalanine, and has 14 residues. The kept DNA is CDR3 alone, 42 bases in frame from the first base. The germline V gene gives CDR1 as SGHRS and CDR2 as YFSETQ. Per the publication, the treatment or condition label means: allogeneic hematopoietic cell transplantation with graft depleted of TCRalphabeta T cells and CD19 B cells. The children who served as transplant recipients had been given grafts of TCRalphabeta/CD19-depleted allogeneic hematopoietic cells.

The receptor was isolated from a girl aged 2 to 10 with aplastic anemia, due to receive a stem cell transplant. The rearrangement joined TRBV5-1 to TRBJ2-3; the best D guess is TRBD2, with 6 bases matching. This material consisted of PBMCs, taken before TCRalphabeta/CD19-depleted stem cell transplant. The DNA sequence is TGCGCCAGCAGCTTCGGGGGACTTGCAGATACGCAGTATTTT. The resulting protein is CASSFGGLADTQYF.